One and the same sample provided the 27 T cell receptor beta chains below, sequenced in a study of blood T cell repertoires in COVID-19. Here immunoSEQ multiplex PCR was the method, and the copy in TCRdb shows in-frame clones only, minus some. The sample contains under 200,000 clones, about 85% of which appear only once. The sequencing input was peripheral blood. Receptors were obtained from a man aged 35 to 55 with acute or convalescent COVID-19.

This rearrangement joins TRBV6-2 or TRBV6-3 to TRBJ1-5; maybe TRBD1 (6 bases). Germline V gene data show CDR1 as MNHEY and CDR2 as SVGEGT. Trimming took off 2 bases at V and 2 bases at J, with 13 bases between the two ends. This CDR3 has 16 residues. The CDR3 coding sequence is TGTGCCAGCAGTTACCTAAGAGGGGGACGCAATCAGCCCCAGCATTTT. As protein: CASSYLRGGRNQPQHF.

The chain joins TRBV28 to TRBJ2-2; 8 bases are a match to TRBD1. Germline CDR1 MDHEN, CDR2 SYDVKM. This CDR3 contains 14 residues. V shed 6 bases, J shed 3 bases, and the junction held 3 bases outside the gene matches. The CDR3, as DNA: TGTGCCAGCAGAGGACAGGGATACACCGGGGAGCTGTTTTTT. It yields the protein CASRGQGYTGELFF.

The chain combines TRBV7-3 with TRBJ2-1; possibly TRBD1 for D (5 bases). Germline V gene lookup returns CDR1 SGHTA and CDR2 FQGTGA. Trimming stripped 5 bases from V and 1 base from J, with 15 bases between. This CDR3 region has 16 residues. The CDR3: CASSARGRRSYNEQFF. The CDR3 coding sequence is TGTGCCAGCAGCGCAAGGGGAAGAAGATCCTACAATGAGCAGTTCTTC.

The V and J genes are TRBV19 and TRBJ2-2; 10 bases are a match to TRBD2. This CDR3 comprises 14 residues. In germline, CDR1 is LNHDA, CDR2 SQIVND (reference sequence). J was trimmed by 3 bases and V by 8 bases; bases with no gene match: 3. The CDR3 DNA reads TGTGCCAGTCGCCTAGCGGGGGACACCGGGGAGCTGTTTTTT. Translating it yields CASRLAGDTGELFF.

The CDR3 sequence: CAWRQQGAGQETQYF. The CDR3 DNA reads as TGTGCCTGGAGACAACAGGGGGCAGGGCAAGAGACCCAGTACTTC. V and J are TRBV30 and TRBJ2-5; 9 bases fit TRBD1. CDR3 length: 15 amino acids. Germline V gene lookup returns CDR1 GTSNPN and CDR2 SVGIG (reference sequence). J gave up 2 bases and V 3 bases, and 7 bases lay outside the gene matches.

The CDR3 region has the DNA TGTGCCAGTAGTATTTCGGAGGGACAGATTTATGGCTACACCTTC. Protein sequence: CASSISEGQIYGYTF. The chain is built from TRBV19 and TRBJ1-2; 7 bases align to TRBD1. CDR1 and CDR2 from the germline V gene are LNHDA and SQIVND (reference sequence). The junction had 9 bases not matched to a gene; V was cut back by 3 bases and J by 5 bases. The CDR3 has 15 residues.

The gene calls are TRBV27 and TRBJ2-7; 7 positions match TRBD1. The V gene end was trimmed by 3 bases and the J gene end by 2 bases; junction bases not matched to a gene: 1. The CDR3 has 13 amino acids. The germline V gene encodes CDR1 MNHEY and CDR2 SMNVEV (reference sequence). CDR3 coding DNA: TGTGCCAGCAGTTTCGGACAGGCCTACGAGCAGTACTTC. Amino acids: CASSFGQAYEQYF.

The V call is TRBV7-2, the J call TRBJ1-4; the D gene is possibly TRBD1 (5 bases). CDR3 length: 16 residues. Germline CDR1 reads SGHTA; CDR2 reads FQGNSA. V lost 1 base to trimming and J lost 4 bases, with 13 bases between them. The CDR3 protein is CASSLGSGALNEKLFF. Written as DNA, the CDR3 is TGTGCCAGCAGCTTAGGTAGCGGGGCACTTAATGAAAAACTGTTTTTT. The full variable domain, completed using reference TRBV7-2 and TRBJ1-4, is GAGVSQSPSNKVTEKGKDVELRCDPISGHTALYWYRQSLGQGLEFLIYFQGNSAPDKSGLPSDRFSAERTGGSVSTLTIQRTQQEDSAVYLCASSLGSGALNEKLFFGSGTQLSVL.

This chain uses TRBV20-1 with TRBJ1-5; D is perhaps TRBD1 (5 bases). CDR1 is DFQATT and CDR2 is SNEGSKA in the germline V gene (reference sequence). The CDR3 has 14 amino acids. Trimming stripped 3 bases from V and 6 bases from J, with 15 bases between. The CDR3 reads CSASPTNQGQPQHF. For the CDR3, the DNA is TGCAGTGCTAGTCCCACAAATCAGGGTCAGCCCCAGCATTTT.

This clone was found many times. This chain's CDR3 is CAWSPTTGGLYEQYF. CDR3 DNA sequence: TGTGCCTGGAGTCCAACGACAGGGGGCTTGTACGAGCAGTACTTC. The V and J genes are TRBV30 and TRBJ2-7; 10 positions match TRBD1. The junction had 8 bases not matched to a gene; V was cut back by 2 bases and J by 4 bases. Per germline, CDR1 GTSNPN and CDR2 SVGIG (reference sequence). The length of the CDR3 is 15 residues.

This clone was counted only a few times. The rearrangement links TRBV29-1 to TRBJ1-2; D is ambiguous. V lost 4 bases and J 1 base, leaving 7 bases between the germline ends. CDR3 length: 12 residues. CDR1 and CDR2 (germline): SQVTM, ANQGSEA. CDR3 residues: CSVVRNNYGYTF. CDR3 nucleotides: TGCAGCGTTGTGAGGAATAACTATGGCTACACCTTC.

The chain couples TRBV6-5 to TRBJ1-5; 9 bases are shared with TRBD1. This CDR3 has 15 amino acids. Germline V gene lookup returns CDR1 MNHEY and CDR2 SVGAGI. The V segment lost 0 bases and the J segment 4 bases; nucleotides outside the gene matches: 1. CDR3 DNA sequence: TGTGCCAGCAGTTACTCGGGACAGGGAAATCAGCCCCAGCATTTT. Residues: CASSYSGQGNQPQHF.

The chain uses TRBV19 and TRBJ1-6; TRBD1 agrees at 8 bases. Germline CDR1 LNHDA, CDR2 SQIVND (reference sequence). This CDR3 region has 15 residues. V lost 2 bases to trimming and J lost 5 bases; unmatched junction nucleotides: 2. CDR3 coding DNA: TGTGCCAGTAGTATAATGACAGGGGATAATTCACCCCTCCACTTT. Protein: CASSIMTGDNSPLHF.

The chain uses TRBV19 and TRBJ1-6; the D is unclear. Germline V lookup: CDR1 LNHDA, CDR2 SQIVND (reference sequence). This CDR3 has 14 amino acids. V lost 2 bases and J 8 bases, leaving 10 bases between the germline ends. DNA for the CDR3: TGTGCCAGTAGTATACGGGGAGAGGATTCACCCCTCCACTTT. Translated: CASSIRGEDSPLHF.

This clone appeared once. This chain uses TRBV6-4 with TRBJ2-5, with 13 nucleotides matching TRBD2. CDR3 length: 19 amino acids. The V gene end was trimmed by 2 bases and the J gene end by 2 bases; junction bases not matched to a gene: 11. Germline V gene sequence: CDR1 MRHNA, CDR2 SNTAGT. CDR3 sequence: CASSDLKRPGLAGQETQYF. CDR3 bases: TGTGCCAGCAGTGACCTAAAAAGACCGGGACTAGCGGGGCAAGAGACCCAGTACTTC.

The chain employs TRBV5-1 and TRBJ2-7; D might be TRBD2 (6 bases). Germline CDR1 SGHRS, CDR2 YFSETQ. V was cut by 4 bases and J by 1 base, with 15 bases left in between. CDR3 size: 15 residues. This chain's CDR3 is CASSRDLRGSYEQYF. The DNA for the CDR3 is TGCGCCAGCAGCCGGGACTTAAGGGGTTCCTACGAGCAGTACTTC.

The chain couples TRBV21-1 to TRBJ1-2; TRBD1 was called by the table and not checked on the DNA. TRBV21-1 is tagged as a pseudogene. The CDR3 is made up of 18 amino acids. This chain's CDR3 is CASSQRSPQASTNYGYTF. The CDR3 region has the DNA TGTGCCAGCAGCCAAAGGTCGCCCCAGGCCTCGACTAACTATGGCTACACCTTC.

The chain is built from TRBV4-1 and TRBJ2-5; 8 bases line up with TRBD1. This CDR3 is built from 16 residues. The ends lost 1 base at V and 4 bases at J; junction bases unmatched: 8. CDR1 MGHRA and CDR2 YSYEKL come from the germline V gene. CDR3 amino acids: CASSQGTRGRIETQYF. In DNA, the CDR3 is TGCGCCAGCAGCCAAGGCACCAGGGGGCGCATAGAGACCCAGTACTTC.

The rearrangement uses TRBV28 and TRBJ1-6; D perhaps matches TRBD1 (5 bases). The ends were cut back, 5 bases at V and 4 bases at J, with 15 bases in the middle. Per the germline V gene, CDR1 is MDHEN and CDR2 is SYDVKM. The CDR3 is 16 amino acids. The chain's CDR3 is CASSLAAGLYNSPLHF. The DNA of the CDR3 is TGTGCCAGCAGTCTGGCTGCGGGGCTTTATAATTCACCCCTCCACTTT.

The rearrangement uses TRBV9 and TRBJ2-3; TRBD2 agrees at 8 bases. J lost 6 bases, V lost 4 bases, and 10 bases had no gene match. There are 15 residues in the CDR3. The germline CDR1 and CDR2 sequences are SGDLS and YYNGEE. CDR3 in DNA: TGTGCCAGCAGCCCGCACGGGGGGGCCAGGGATACGCAGTATTTT. It translates to CASSPHGGARDTQYF.

The chain links TRBV5-1 to TRBJ2-1; 7 bases fit TRBD1. There are 12 residues in the CDR3. V was pared by 4 bases and J by 16 bases, with 11 bases of the junction left unmatched. Germline V gene lookup returns CDR1 SGHRS and CDR2 YFSETQ. CDR3 sequence: CASSTSGQSRFF. In DNA, the CDR3 is TGCGCCAGCAGCACATCGGGACAGTCTAGATTCTTC.

V usage is TRBV5-6 and J usage is TRBJ2-7; D might be TRBD1 (6 bases). Germline CDR1 SGHDT, CDR2 YYEEEE. This CDR3 has 15 residues. The V end lost 3 bases, the J end lost 6 bases, and 19 bases lay between the germline ends. The CDR3, as DNA: TGTGCCAGCAGCTACCCGGGACACGGCGAGACCGAGCAGTACTTC. Translated, it gives CASSYPGHGETEQYF.

Details on this clone: Germline and junction disagree at one end, which may indicate a read error. V and J are TRBV28 and TRBJ1-2; the match to TRBD1 covers 7 bases. CDR1 and CDR2 from the germline V gene are MDHEN and SYDVKM. The CDR3 length is 12 residues. The CDR3 sequence is CASSSGQNRQIF. For the CDR3, the DNA is TGTGCCAGCAGTTCGGGACAGAACAGGCAGATCTTC.

This clone has a single count. This sequence joins TRBV14 and TRBJ1-4, with 7 bases matching TRBD1. CDR1 and CDR2 from the germline V gene are SGHDN and FVKESK. This CDR3 comprises 14 residues. V dropped 4 bases and J dropped 8; count of bases not matched to a gene: 7. CDR3 DNA sequence: TGTGCCAGCAGCCCGGACAGGCGAGAGGAAAAACTGTTTTTT. Its protein product is CASSPDRREEKLFF.

The genes are TRBV6-4 and TRBJ1-2, with 10 bases that match TRBD1. This CDR3 has 14 residues. The V gene end was trimmed by 8 bases and the J gene end by 6 bases; junction bases not matched to a gene: 9. Germline CDR1 is MRHNA and CDR2 is SNTAGT. The CDR3 bases are TGTGCCAGCGCCCCCGGGACAGGGGAAAATGGCTACACCTTC. Translated, it gives CASAPGTGENGYTF.

The rearrangement uses TRBV5-4 and TRBJ2-1; TRBD1 might be the D (5 bases). The CDR3 extends over 16 amino acids. Germline V gives CDR1 SGHNT, CDR2 YYREEE (reference sequence). The ends were cut back, 0 bases at V and 6 bases at J, with 16 bases in the middle. CDR3: CASSLGGQGSLNEQFF. As DNA, the CDR3 is TGTGCCAGCAGCTTGGGGGGTCAGGGTAGTCTCAATGAGCAGTTCTTC.

The chain links TRBV28 to TRBJ1-2, with unresolved D. The length of the CDR3 is 14 residues. Germline lookup yields CDR1 MDHEN and CDR2 SYDVKM. The germline V and J ends were trimmed by 2 bases and 0 bases, with 7 bases remaining between them. This CDR3 reads CASSLDGANYGYTF. CDR3 sequence (DNA): TGTGCCAGCAGTTTAGACGGGGCTAACTATGGCTACACCTTC.